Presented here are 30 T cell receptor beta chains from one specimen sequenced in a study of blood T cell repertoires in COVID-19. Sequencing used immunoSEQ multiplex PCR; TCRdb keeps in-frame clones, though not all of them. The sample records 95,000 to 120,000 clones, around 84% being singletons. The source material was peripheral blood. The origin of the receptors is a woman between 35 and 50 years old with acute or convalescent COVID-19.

CDR3 residues: CASSSSPGQRNEKLFF. Here the CDR3 DNA reads TGTGCCAGCAGTTCCTCCCCGGGACAGCGTAATGAAAAACTGTTTTTT. The rearrangement links TRBV6-5 to TRBJ1-4, with TRBD1 matching over 7 bases. CDR3 length equals 16 residues. The ends lost 4 bases at V and 4 bases at J; junction bases unmatched: 9. The germline CDR1 and CDR2 sequences are MNHEY and SVGAGI.

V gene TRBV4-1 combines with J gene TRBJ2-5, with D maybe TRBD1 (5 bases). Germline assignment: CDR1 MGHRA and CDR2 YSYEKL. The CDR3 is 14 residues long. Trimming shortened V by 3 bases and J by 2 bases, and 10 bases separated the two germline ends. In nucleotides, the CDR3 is TGCGCCAGCAGCCAGCGGACACCACAAGAGACCCAGTACTTC. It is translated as CASSQRTPQETQYF.

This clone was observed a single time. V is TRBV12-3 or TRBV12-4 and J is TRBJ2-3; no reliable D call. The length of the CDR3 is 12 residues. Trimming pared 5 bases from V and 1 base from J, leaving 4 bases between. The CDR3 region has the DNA TGTGCCAGCAGTCGGGGCACAGATACGCAGTATTTT. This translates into CASSRGTDTQYF.

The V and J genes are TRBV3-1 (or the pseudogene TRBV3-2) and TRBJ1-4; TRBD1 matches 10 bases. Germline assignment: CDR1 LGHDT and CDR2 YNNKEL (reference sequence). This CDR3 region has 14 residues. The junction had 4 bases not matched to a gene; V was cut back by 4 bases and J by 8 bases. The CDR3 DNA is TGTGCCAGCAGCCTCAGACAGGGGGCGGAAAAACTGTTTTTT. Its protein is CASSLRQGAEKLFF.

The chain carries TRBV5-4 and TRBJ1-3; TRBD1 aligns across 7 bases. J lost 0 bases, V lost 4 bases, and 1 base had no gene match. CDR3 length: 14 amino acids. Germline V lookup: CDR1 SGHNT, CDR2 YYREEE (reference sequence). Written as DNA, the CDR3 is TGTGCCAGCAGCCCAGGGGGCTCTGGAAACACCATATATTTT. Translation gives CASSPGGSGNTIYF.

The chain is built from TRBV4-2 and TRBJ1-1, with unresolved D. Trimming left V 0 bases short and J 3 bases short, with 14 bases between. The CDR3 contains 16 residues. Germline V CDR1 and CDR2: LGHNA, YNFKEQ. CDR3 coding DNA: TGTGCCAGCAGCCAAGAAGGGAGACAAGGGTACACTGAAGCTTTCTTT. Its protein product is CASSQEGRQGYTEAFF.

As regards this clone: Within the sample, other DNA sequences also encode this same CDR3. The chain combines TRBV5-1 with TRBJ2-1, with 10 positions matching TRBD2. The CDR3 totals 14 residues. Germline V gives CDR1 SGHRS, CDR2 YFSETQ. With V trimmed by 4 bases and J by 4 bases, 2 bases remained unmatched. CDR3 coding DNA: TGCGCCAGCAGCCTAGCGGGGGTGTACAATGAGCAGTTCTTC. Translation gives CASSLAGVYNEQFF.

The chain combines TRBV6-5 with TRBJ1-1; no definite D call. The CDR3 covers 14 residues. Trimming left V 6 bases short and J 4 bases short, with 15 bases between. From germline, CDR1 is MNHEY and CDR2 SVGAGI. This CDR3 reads CASSDVWGGTEAFF. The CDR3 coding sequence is TGTGCCAGCAGCGATGTATGGGGAGGCACTGAAGCTTTCTTT.

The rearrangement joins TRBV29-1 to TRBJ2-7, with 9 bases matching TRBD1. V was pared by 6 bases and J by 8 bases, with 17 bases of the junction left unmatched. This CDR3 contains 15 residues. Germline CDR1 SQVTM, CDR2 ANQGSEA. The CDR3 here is CSVAPGQGPGGKQYF. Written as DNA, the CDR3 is TGCAGCGTGGCACCGGGACAGGGCCCGGGGGGTAAGCAGTACTTC.

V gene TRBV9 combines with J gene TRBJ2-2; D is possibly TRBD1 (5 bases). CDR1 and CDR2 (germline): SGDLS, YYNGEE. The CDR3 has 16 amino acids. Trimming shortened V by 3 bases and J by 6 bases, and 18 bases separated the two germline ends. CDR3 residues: CASSAFAGPQPGELFF. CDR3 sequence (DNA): TGTGCCAGCAGCGCCTTTGCAGGGCCCCAGCCCGGGGAGCTGTTTTTT.

This CDR3 is CASSLDIANYGYTF. In nucleotides, the CDR3 is TGTGCCAGCAGCTTGGACATCGCTAACTATGGCTACACCTTC. The genes are TRBV5-4 and TRBJ1-2; no firm D call. The germline V gene encodes CDR1 SGHNT and CDR2 YYREEE (reference sequence). The V end lost 0 bases, the J end lost 0 bases, and 6 bases lay between the germline ends. The CDR3 is 14 amino acids.

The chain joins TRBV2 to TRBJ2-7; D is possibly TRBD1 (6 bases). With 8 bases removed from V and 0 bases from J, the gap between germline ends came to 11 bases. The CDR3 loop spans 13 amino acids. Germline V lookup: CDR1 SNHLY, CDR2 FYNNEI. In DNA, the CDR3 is TGTGCCAGCGCCCGACAGGACTCCTACGAGCAGTACTTC. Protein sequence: CASARQDSYEQYF. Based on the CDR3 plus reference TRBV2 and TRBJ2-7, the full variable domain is EPEVTQTPSHQVTQMGQEVILRCVPISNHLYFYWYRQILGQKVEFLVSFYNNEISEKSEIFDDQFSVERPDGSNFTLKIRSTKLEDSAMYFCASARQDSYEQYFGPGTRLTVT.

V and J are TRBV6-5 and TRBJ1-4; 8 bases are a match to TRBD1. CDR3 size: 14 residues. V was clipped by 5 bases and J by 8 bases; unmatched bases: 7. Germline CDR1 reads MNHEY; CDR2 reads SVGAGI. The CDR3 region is CASSLLGQGEKLFF. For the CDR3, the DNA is TGTGCCAGCAGTCTTCTCGGACAGGGAGAAAAACTGTTTTTT.

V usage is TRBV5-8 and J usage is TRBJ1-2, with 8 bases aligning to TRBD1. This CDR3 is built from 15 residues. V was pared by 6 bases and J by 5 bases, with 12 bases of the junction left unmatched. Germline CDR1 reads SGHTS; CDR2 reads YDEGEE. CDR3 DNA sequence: TGTGCCAGCAACCAGATCCCTGACAGGGGATATGGCTACACCTTC. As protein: CASNQIPDRGYGYTF.

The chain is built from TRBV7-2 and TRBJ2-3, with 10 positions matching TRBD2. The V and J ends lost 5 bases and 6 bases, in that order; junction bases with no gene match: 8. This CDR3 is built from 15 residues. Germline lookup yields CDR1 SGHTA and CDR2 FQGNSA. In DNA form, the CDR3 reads TGTGCCAGCAGCCTAACAGCGGGGGGGCCGGATACGCAGTATTTT. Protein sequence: CASSLTAGGPDTQYF.

The chain's CDR3 is CAWSARDTWARRTNTEAFF. The DNA for the CDR3 is TGTGCCTGGAGTGCCCGGGACACCTGGGCGCGGCGTACAAACACTGAAGCTTTCTTT. The gene calls are TRBV30 and TRBJ1-1; maybe TRBD1 (6 bases). This CDR3 contains 19 residues. Germline loops: CDR1 GTSNPN, CDR2 SVGIG (reference sequence). V was cut by 1 base and J by 2 bases, with 26 bases left in between.

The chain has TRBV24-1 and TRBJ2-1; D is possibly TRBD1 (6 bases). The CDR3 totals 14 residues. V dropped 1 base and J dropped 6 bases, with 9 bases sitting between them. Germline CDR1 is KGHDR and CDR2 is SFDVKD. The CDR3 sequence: CATSDFRGGNEQFF. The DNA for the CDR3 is TGTGCCACCAGTGATTTCAGGGGTGGCAATGAGCAGTTCTTC.

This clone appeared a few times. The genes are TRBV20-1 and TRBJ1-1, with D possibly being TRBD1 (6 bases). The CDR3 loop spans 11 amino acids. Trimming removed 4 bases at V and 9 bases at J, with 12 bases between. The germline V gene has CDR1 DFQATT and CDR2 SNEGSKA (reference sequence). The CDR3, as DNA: TGCAGTGCTAAGGGGGATCAGAAAGCTTTCTTT. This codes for CSAKGDQKAFF.

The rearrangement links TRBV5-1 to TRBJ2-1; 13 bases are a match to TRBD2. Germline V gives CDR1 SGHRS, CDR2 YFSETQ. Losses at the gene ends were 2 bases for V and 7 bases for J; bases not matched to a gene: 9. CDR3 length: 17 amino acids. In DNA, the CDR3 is TGCGCCAGCAGCTTCCCGACTAGCGGGGGGCTGGGGAATGAGCAGTTCTTC. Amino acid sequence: CASSFPTSGGLGNEQFF.

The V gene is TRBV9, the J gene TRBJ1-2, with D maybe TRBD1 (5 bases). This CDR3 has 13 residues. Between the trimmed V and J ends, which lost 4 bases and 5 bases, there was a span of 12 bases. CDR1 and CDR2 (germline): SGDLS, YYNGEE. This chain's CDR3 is CASSPAGWYGYTF. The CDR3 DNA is TGTGCCAGCAGCCCTGCAGGGTGGTATGGCTACACCTTC.

CDR3 loop: CASSLGPGANYGYTF. CDR3 sequence (DNA): TGTGCCAGCAGCTTGGGTCCAGGGGCGAACTATGGCTACACCTTC. The chain links TRBV5-5 to TRBJ1-2; tentative D call: TRBD1 (6 bases). The CDR3 spans 15 residues. Germline-derived CDR1 and CDR2 are SGHKS and YYEKEE (reference sequence). With 0 bases removed from V and 2 bases from J, the gap between germline ends came to 11 bases.

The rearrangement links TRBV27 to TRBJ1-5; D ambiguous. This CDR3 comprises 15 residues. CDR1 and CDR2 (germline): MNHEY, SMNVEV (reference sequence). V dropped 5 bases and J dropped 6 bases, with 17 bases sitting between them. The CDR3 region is CASSQSGLATQPQHF. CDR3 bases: TGTGCCAGCAGTCAAAGTGGATTAGCTACTCAGCCCCAGCATTTT.

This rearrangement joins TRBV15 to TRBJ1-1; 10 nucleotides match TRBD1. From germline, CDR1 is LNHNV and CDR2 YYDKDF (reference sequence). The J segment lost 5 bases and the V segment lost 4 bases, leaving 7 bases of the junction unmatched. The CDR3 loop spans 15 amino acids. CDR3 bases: TGTGCCACCAGCAAACGACAGGGGGCGACGACTGAAGCTTTCTTT. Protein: CATSKRQGATTEAFF.

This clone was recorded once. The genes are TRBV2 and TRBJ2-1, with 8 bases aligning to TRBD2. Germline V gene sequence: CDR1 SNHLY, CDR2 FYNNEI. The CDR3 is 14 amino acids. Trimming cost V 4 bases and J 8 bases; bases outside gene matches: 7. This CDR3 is CASSADGGAYEQFF. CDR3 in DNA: TGTGCCAGCAGTGCGGACGGGGGGGCTTATGAGCAGTTCTTC. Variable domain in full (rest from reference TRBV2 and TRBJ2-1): EPEVTQTPSHQVTQMGQEVILRCVPISNHLYFYWYRQILGQKVEFLVSFYNNEISEKSEIFDDQFSVERPDGSNFTLKIRSTKLEDSAMYFCASSADGGAYEQFFGPGTRLTVL.

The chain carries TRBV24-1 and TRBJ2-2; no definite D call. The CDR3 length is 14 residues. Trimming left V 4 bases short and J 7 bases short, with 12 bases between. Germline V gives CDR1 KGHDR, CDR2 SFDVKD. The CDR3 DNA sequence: TGTGCCACCAGTGACCCCTATCGTAGCGGGGAGCTGTTTTTT. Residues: CATSDPYRSGELFF.

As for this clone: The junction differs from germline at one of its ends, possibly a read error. The CDR3 DNA is TGTGCCAGCAGTGCTCGACAGGTCCTAAGTTTC. As protein: CASSARQVLSF. This sequence joins TRBV2 and TRBJ2-7; tentative D call: TRBD1 (6 bases). Germline assignment: CDR1 SNHLY and CDR2 FYNNEI. The CDR3 length is 11 residues.

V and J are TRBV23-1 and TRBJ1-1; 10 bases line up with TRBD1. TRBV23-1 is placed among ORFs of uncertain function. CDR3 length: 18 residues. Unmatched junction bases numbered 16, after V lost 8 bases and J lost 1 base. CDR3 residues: CASSTPADRGLENTEAFF. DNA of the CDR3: TGCGCCAGCTCCACGCCGGCTGACAGGGGGCTTGAGAACACTGAAGCTTTCTTT.

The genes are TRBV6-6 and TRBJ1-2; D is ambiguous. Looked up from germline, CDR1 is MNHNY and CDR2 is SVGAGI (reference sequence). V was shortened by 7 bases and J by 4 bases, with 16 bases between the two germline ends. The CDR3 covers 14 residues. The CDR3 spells CASTDTGYLYGYTF. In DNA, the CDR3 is TGTGCCAGCACCGACACGGGATATCTCTATGGCTACACCTTC.

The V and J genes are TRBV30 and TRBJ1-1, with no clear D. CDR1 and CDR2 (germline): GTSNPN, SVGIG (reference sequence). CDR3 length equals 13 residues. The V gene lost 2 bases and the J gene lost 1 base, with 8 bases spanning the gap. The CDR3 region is CAWSHEGNTEAFF. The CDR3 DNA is TGTGCCTGGAGTCACGAGGGGAACACTGAAGCTTTCTTT.

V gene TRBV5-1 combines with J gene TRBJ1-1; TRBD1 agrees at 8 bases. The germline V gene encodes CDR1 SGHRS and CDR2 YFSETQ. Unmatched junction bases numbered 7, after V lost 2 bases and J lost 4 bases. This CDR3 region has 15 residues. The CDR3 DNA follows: TGCGCCAGCAGCTTCCTGACAGGGGCAGGCACTGAAGCTTTCTTT. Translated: CASSFLTGAGTEAFF. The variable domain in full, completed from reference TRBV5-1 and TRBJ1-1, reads KAGVTQTPRYLIKTRGQQVTLSCSPISGHRSVSWYQQTPGQGLQFLFEYFSETQRNKGNFPGRFSGRQFSNSRSEMNVSTLELGDSALYLCASSFLTGAGTEAFFGQGTRLTVV.